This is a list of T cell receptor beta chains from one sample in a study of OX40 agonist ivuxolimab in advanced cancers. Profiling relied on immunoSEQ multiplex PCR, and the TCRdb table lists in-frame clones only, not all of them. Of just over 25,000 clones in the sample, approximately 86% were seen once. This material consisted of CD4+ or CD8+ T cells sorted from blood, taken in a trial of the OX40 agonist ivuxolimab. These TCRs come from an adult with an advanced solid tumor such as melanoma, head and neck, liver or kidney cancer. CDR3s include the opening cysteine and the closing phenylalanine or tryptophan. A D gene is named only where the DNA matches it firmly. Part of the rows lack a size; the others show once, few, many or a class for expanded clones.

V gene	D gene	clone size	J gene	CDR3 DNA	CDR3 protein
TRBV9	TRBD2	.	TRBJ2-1	TGTGCCAGCAGCGTAGGATCTAGCGGGGGGGCCGGGCAGTTCTTC	CASSVGSSGGAGQFF
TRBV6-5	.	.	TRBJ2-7	TGTGCCAGCACCGGTAGCTACGAGCAGTACTTC	CASTGSYEQYF
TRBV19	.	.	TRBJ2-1	TGTGCCAGTATCGGACCGACCCACAATGAGCAGTTCTTC	CASIGPTHNEQFF
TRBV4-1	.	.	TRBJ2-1	TGCGCCAGCAGCACAAGAGGGTTCAATGAGCAGTTCTTC	CASSTRGFNEQFF
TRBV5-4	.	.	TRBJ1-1	TGTGCCAGCAGCTCCCACAACACTGAAGCTTTCTTT	CASSSHNTEAFF
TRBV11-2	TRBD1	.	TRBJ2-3	TGTGCCAGCAGCCCCTGGCCGGACAGGAAAACAGATACGCAGTATTTT	CASSPWPDRKTDTQYF
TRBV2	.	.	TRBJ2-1	TGTGCCAGCAGCGCCCTCAGGGCCGGTAATGAGCAGTTCTTC	CASSALRAGNEQFF
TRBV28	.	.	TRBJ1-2	TGTGCCAGCACCCTAGGAGGTGAGCCTAACTATGGCTACACCTTC	CASTLGGEPNYGYTF
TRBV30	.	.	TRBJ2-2	TGTGCCTGGGGCCAGGAGGCGTATACCGGGGAGCTGTTTTTT	CAWGQEAYTGELFF
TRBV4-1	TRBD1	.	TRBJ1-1	TGCGCCAGCAGCCAAAAAGGACGACAGGGCTTTTCCCGGAACACTGAAGCTTTCTTT	CASSQKGRQGFSRNTEAFF
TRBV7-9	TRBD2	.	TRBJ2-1	TGTGCCACCCTAGCGGGAGGGCCGGGAGAGCAGTTCTTC	CATLAGGPGEQFF
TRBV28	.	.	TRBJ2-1	TGTGCCAGCAGCCCCTTGCGGAAATACAATGAGCAGTTCTTC	CASSPLRKYNEQFF
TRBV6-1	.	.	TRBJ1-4	TGTGCCAGCAGCATAGGGCCCGGGGTCGGTGAAAAACTGTTTTTT	CASSIGPGVGEKLFF
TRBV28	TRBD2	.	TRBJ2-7	TGTGCCAGCAGTGGGGGGGACTGGGGCATCTACGAGCAGTACTTC	CASSGGDWGIYEQYF
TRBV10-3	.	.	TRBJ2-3	TGTGCCATCAGTGTATCGACAGAGAAATCTAGCACAGATACGCAGTATTTT	CAISVSTEKSSTDTQYF
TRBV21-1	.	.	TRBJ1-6	TGTGCCAGCAGCTGGGGGGCTCCCCGTGCCCTCCACTTT	CASSWGAPRALHF
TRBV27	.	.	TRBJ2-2	TGTGCCAGCAGTCCACCGCCGGACGGGAACACCGGGGAGCTGTTTTTT	CASSPPPDGNTGELFF
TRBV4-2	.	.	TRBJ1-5	TGTGCCAGCAGCCAGGTTTGGGACGTAGATAGCAATCAGCCCCAGCATTTT	CASSQVWDVDSNQPQHF
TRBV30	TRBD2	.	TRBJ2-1	TGTGCCTGGGACGGGACTAACGGATTCTACAATGAGCAGTTCTTC	CAWDGTNGFYNEQFF
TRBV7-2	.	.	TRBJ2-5	TGTGCCAGCAGCTTAGGCCGGAGGGGCGGATGGTACCAAGAGACCCAGTACTTC	CASSLGRRGGWYQETQYF
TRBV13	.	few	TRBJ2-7	TGTGCCAGCAGCCAGCGACAGGACAACTCCTACGAGCAGTACTTC	CASSQRQDNSYEQYF
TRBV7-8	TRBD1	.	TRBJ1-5	TGTGCCAGCACCAAGGGGACAGATAGAACGTATCAGCCCCAGCATTTT	CASTKGTDRTYQPQHF
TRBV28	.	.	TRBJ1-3	TGTGCCAGCAGTTTATCTCCGACCCAACACTCTGGAAACACCATATATTTT	CASSLSPTQHSGNTIYF
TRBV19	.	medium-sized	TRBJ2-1	TGTGCCAGTAGTCCCCGGAACAATGAGCAGTTCTTC	CASSPRNNEQFF
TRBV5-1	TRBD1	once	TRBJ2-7	TGCGCCAGCAGCTTCGGGACAGGGACTCTCCGCGAGCAGTACTTC	CASSFGTGTLREQYF
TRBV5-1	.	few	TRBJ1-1	TGCGCCAGCAGCTTAAGTACTGAAGCTTTCTTT	CASSLSTEAFF
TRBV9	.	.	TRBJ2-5	TGTGCCAGCAGCGTAGCGGGTCTGCGGGAGACCCAGTACTTC	CASSVAGLRETQYF
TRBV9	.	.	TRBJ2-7	TGTGCCAGCAGCGTCTTAGGGGGCGAGCAGTACTTC	CASSVLGGEQYF
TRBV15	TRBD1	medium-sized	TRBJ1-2	TGTGCCACCAGCAGAGATAAATTTGGGACAGGGCCCGGCTACACCTTC	CATSRDKFGTGPGYTF
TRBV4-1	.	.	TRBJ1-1	TGCGCCAGCAGCCCGAAGACCAAGAACACTGAAGCTTTCTTT	CASSPKTKNTEAFF
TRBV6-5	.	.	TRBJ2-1	TGTGCCAGCAGCCCAATGGGGGGCGGATACAATGAGCAGTTCTTC	CASSPMGGGYNEQFF
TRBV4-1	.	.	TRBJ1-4	TGCGCCAGCAGCCAAGATATACGTAATAATGAAAAACTGTTTTTT	CASSQDIRNNEKLFF
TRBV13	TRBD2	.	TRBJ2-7	TGTGCCAGCAGCCACGGGACTAGCGGGGGCTACGAGCAGTACTTC	CASSHGTSGGYEQYF
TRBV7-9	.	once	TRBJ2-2	TGTGCCAGCAGCGTCGTCGTGGGGACCGGGGAGCTGTTTTTT	CASSVVVGTGELFF
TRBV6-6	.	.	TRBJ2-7	TGTGCCAGCAGAGGGACACACTACGAGCAGTACTTC	CASRGTHYEQYF
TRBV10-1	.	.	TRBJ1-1	TGCGCCAGCAAAGGGGGGCCGAGTCGTGAAGCTTTCTTT	CASKGGPSREAFF
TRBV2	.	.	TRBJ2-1	TGTGCCAGCAGTGAGGGGCCCGCCTCCTACAATGAGCAGTTCTTC	CASSEGPASYNEQFF
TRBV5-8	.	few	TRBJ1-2	TGTGCCAGCAGGTTTCAGGGAGTTCGTGGCTACACCTTC	CASRFQGVRGYTF
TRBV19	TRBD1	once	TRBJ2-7	TGTGCCAGTAGTATAGGATCAGGGGGCTACGAGCAGTACTTC	CASSIGSGGYEQYF
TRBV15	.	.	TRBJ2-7	TGTGCCACCAGTCTTAGGACCCCCTACGAGCAGTACTTC	CATSLRTPYEQYF
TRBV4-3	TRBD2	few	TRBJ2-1	TGCGCCAGCAGCCAAGATCGCGGGAGCAAGAATGAGCAGTTCTTC	CASSQDRGSKNEQFF
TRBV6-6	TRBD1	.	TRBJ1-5	TGTGCCAGCAGTTACTCGACAGGGGGTAGCAATCAGCCCCAGCATTTT	CASSYSTGGSNQPQHF
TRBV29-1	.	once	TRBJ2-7	TGCAGCGTTGAATCTAGCGCGACCTACGAGCAGTACTTC	CSVESSATYEQYF
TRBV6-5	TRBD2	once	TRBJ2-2	TGTGCCAGCAGTTACGATAGGCGGGGGGTCACCGGGGAGCTGTTTTTT	CASSYDRRGVTGELFF
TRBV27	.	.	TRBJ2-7	TGTGCCAGCAGTTCCGACCCCAGGGGAGCGTACGAGCAGTACTTC	CASSSDPRGAYEQYF
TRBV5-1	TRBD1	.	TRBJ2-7	TGCGCCAGCTACAGCTTACCGGACAGGATCCACGAGCAGTACTTC	CASYSLPDRIHEQYF
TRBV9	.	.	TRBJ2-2	TGTGCCAGCAGCGTAGGAGGAGGTGGCACCGGGGAGCTGTTTTTT	CASSVGGGGTGELFF
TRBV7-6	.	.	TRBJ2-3	TGTGCCAGCAGCTTAGTAGGGGAGCATCACCTTAGCACAGATACGCAGTATTTT	CASSLVGEHHLSTDTQYF
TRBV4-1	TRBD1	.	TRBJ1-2	TGCGCCAGCAGCCAAACCGGGACAGCTTATGGCTACACCTTC	CASSQTGTAYGYTF
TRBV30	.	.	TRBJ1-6	TGTGCCTGGAGGGCCCCCCCGGGACGGTATAATTCACCCCTCCACTTT	CAWRAPPGRYNSPLHF
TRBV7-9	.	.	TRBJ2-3	TGTGCCAGCAGCCCCGGACTCTGGGGACCCACAGATACGCAGTATTTT	CASSPGLWGPTDTQYF
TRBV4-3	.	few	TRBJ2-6	TGCGCCAGCAGCCAGGCGAGGGGGGTGGCGGGGGCCAACGTCCTGACTTTC	CASSQARGVAGANVLTF
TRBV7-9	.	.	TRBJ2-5	TGTGCCAGCAGCTTAGATGCGGGACAGTTGGGGACCCAGTACTTC	CASSLDAGQLGTQYF
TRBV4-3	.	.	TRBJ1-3	TGCGCCAGCAGCCAAGATCACGACTCCACTGGAAACACCATATATTTT	CASSQDHDSTGNTIYF
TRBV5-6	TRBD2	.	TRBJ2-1	TGTGCCAGCAGCTTGGGGCTAGCGGGGGGGCCCCTCCGGGAGCAGTTCTTC	CASSLGLAGGPLREQFF
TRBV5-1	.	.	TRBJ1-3	TGCGCCAGCATCGGGGGGCCTGGAAACACCATATATTTT	CASIGGPGNTIYF
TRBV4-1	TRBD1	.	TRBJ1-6	TGCGCCAGCAGCTTACAGGGGGACAGTTCACCCCTCCACTTT	CASSLQGDSSPLHF
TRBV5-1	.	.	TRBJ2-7	TGCGCCAGCAGCTTGGGCGGCGCCGACGAGCAGTACTTC	CASSLGGADEQYF
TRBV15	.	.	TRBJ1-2	TGTGCCACCAGCAGAGACGGATTTAACTATGGCTACACCTTC	CATSRDGFNYGYTF